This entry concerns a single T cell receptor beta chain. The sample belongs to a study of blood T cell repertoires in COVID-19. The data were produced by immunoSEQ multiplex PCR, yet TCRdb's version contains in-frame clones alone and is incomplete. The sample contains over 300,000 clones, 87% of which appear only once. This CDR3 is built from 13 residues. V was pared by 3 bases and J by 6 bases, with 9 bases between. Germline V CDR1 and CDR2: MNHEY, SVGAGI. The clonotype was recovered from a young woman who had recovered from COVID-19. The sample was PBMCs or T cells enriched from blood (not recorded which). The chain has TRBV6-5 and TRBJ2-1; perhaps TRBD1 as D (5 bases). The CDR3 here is CASSYMQGNEQFF. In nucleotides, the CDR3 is TGTGCCAGCAGTTATATGCAGGGCAATGAGCAGTTCTTC.